The clone carrying this TCR beta chain was found once. These data belong to a study of OX40 agonist ivuxolimab in advanced cancers. Only in-frame clones appear in the TCRdb table, and some are missing; sequencing was by immunoSEQ multiplex PCR. The sample carries tens of thousands of clones, around 93% recorded once. The clonotype originates from an adult with an advanced solid tumor such as melanoma, head and neck, liver or kidney cancer. Specimen: CD4+ or CD8+ T cells sorted from blood, collected in a trial of the OX40 agonist ivuxolimab.

The CDR3 DNA is TGTGCCAGCAGTTACGGGGACAACGCCTACGAGCAGTACTTC. It specifies CASSYGDNAYEQYF. The rearrangement joins TRBV6-5 to TRBJ2-7; D might be TRBD1 (6 bases). Germline CDR1 MNHEY, CDR2 SVGAGI. This CDR3 comprises 14 residues. V was shortened by 2 bases and J by 2 bases, with 10 bases between the two germline ends.